Given below is one T cell receptor beta chain in context. Antigen unknown. The data were obtained in a study of T cells after yellow fever vaccination. Background on the study: With SMART-Seq v4 Ultra Low Input, the fractions containing low cell numbers were prepared.

From the 5' RACE reads, TCRdb called clonotypes with MiXCR, one entry per CDR3 protein. The table shows some 600,000 distinct CDR3 sequences, with 9% to 15% occurring only once. The CDR3 covers 15 residues. V was pared by 0 bases and J by 4 bases, with 6 bases of the junction left unmatched. Germline V gene data show CDR1 as SGHNT and CDR2 as YYREEE (reference sequence). Findings and caveats of the study: Post-booster samples contained most primary-vaccination clones (approximately 96% CD4, around 88% CD8).

The clonotype originates from a man aged 25-40 years who received the YFV17D yellow fever vaccine. V usage is TRBV5-4 and J usage is TRBJ2-5; 7 nucleotides agree with TRBD2. Sequenced here: PBMCs, sampled on the day of the yellow fever booster vaccination. CDR3 amino acids: CASSLEPGGVETQYF. The CDR3 DNA reads as TGTGCCAGCAGCTTGGAACCGGGGGGAGTAGAGACCCAGTACTTC. Full variable domain (rest looked up from reference TRBV5-4 and TRBJ2-5): ETGVTQSPTHLIKTRGQQVTLRCSSQSGHNTVSWYQQALGQGPQFIFQYYREEENGRGNFPPRFSGLQFPNYSSELNVNALELDDSALYLCASSLEPGGVETQYFGPGTRLLVL.